This TCR beta chain was captured in a study of a mutant IDH1 vaccine in newly diagnosed glioma. About the research overall: Following radiotherapy alone, or alongside temozolomide cycles, vaccination was started after an interval of 4-6 weeks. Those enrolled had earlier been treated with radiotherapy, temozolomide, or both, mostly both.

The CDR3 consists of 14 residues. From germline, CDR1 is SNHLY and CDR2 FYNNEI. As to this clone: Its matching antigen is unknown. One junction end disagrees with the germline gene, perhaps due to a read error.

The study, taken as a whole, reports: Apparently, pseudoprogression bore no relation to changes among the top peripheral T cell clonotypes.

Profiled with immunoSEQ multiplex PCR; TCRdb holds only in-frame clones, not every one. The top ten clones hold roughly 4.8% of a sample with fewer than 70,000 clones, around 89% of them seen once. Time point noted: week 5, during vaccination. Alongside topical imiquimod, each dose of vaccine comprised 300 ug of mutant IDH1 20-mer peptide. Donors harbored newly found WHO grade 3 or 4 IDH1-mutant, ATRX-lost astrocytomas. Source: PBMCs, taken from a glioma patient whose treatment included an IDH1 peptide vaccine. The TCR comes from a woman aged 35 to 49 with glioma. The genes are TRBV2 and TRBJ1-1; D perhaps matches TRBD1 (5 bases). In nucleotides, the CDR3 is TGTGCCACCAGTCGCGGTGCAGGGCGAACTGAAGCTTTCTTT. Translating it yields CATSRGAGRTEAFF.